The rows below give T cell receptor beta chains drawn from one sample of a study of regulatory T cells in long-lasting Graves disease. TCRdb passed the multiplex PCR reads through MiXCR, listing each CDR3 protein once. The sample consists of about 540,000 distinct CDR3 sequences, approximately 15% of them appearing once. These data were also reused for a study on T cells in Graves' hyperthyroidism and ophthalmopathy.

The sample consisted of peripheral blood mononuclear cells (PBMCs), taken at new diagnosis, from a patient treated with antithyroid drugs. The receptors derive from a man aged 30-40 years with Graves disease. Each CDR3 is given with its conserved first and last residue. The D gene is left open where the match is weak. The size of a clone is reported for some rows only, either as once, few or many, or as a class for expanded clones.

v_call,cdr3_length,clone_size,j_call,d_call,cdr3_aa,cdr3_nt
TRBV30,14,few,TRBJ2-7,TRBD2,CAYQLAGASYEQYF,TGTGCCTACCAGCTAGCGGGAGCCTCCTACGAGCAGTACTTC
TRBV4-1,16,-,TRBJ2-2,TRBD1,CASSQMDRVDTGELFF,TGCGCCAGCAGCCAAATGGACAGGGTGGACACCGGGGAGCTGTTTTTT
TRBV5-5,15,many,TRBJ2-2,TRBD1,CASVLGQAFTGELFF,TGTGCCAGCGTCCTGGGACAGGCCTTCACCGGGGAGCTGTTTTTT
TRBV19,14,few,TRBJ2-2,-,CASSIRQAYGELFF,TGTGCCAGTAGTATCAGGCAGGCTTACGGGGAGCTGTTTTTT
TRBV18,15,few,TRBJ2-5,-,CASSPNETPQETQYF,TGTGCCAGCTCACCAAATGAGACACCTCAAGAGACCCAGTACTTC
TRBV7-2,14,many,TRBJ1-2,-,CASSSIVGIGGYTF,TGTGCCAGCAGCTCGATAGTTGGGATCGGTGGCTACACCTTC
TRBV15,13,few,TRBJ1-5,-,CATSRDSGQPQHF,TGTGCCACCAGCAGAGATTCTGGTCAGCCCCAGCATTTT
TRBV7-9,16,many,TRBJ2-2,TRBD2,CASSTGTSPYTGELFF,TGTGCCAGCAGCACGGGGACTAGCCCCTACACCGGGGAGCTGTTTTTT
TRBV20-1,16,many,TRBJ1-1,-,CSARLGQQRYHTEAFF,TGCAGTGCTAGGTTGGGGCAGCAGAGGTATCACACTGAAGCTTTCTTT
TRBV29-1,15,many,TRBJ2-5,-,CSVRTDRPGQKTQYF,TGCAGCGTCAGAACAGACCGACCCGGGCAAAAGACCCAGTACTTC
TRBV6-5,15,many,TRBJ1-5,-,CASSYSMSSNQPQHF,TGTGCCAGCAGTTACTCGATGTCAAGCAATCAGCCCCAGCATTTT
TRBV7-2,17,-,TRBJ2-7,-,CASSLGSGTSTPYEQYF,TGTGCCAGCAGCTTAGGTTCCGGGACCTCTACTCCTTACGAGCAGTACTTC
TRBV3-1,17,few,TRBJ1-2,-,CASSQDLRSHHNYGYTF,TGTGCCAGCAGCCAAGATCTACGATCCCACCACAACTATGGCTACACCTTC
TRBV12-5,15,-,TRBJ1-2,TRBD1,CASGLIGTGDYGYTF,TGTGCTAGTGGTTTGATCGGGACAGGGGATTATGGCTACACCTTC
TRBV12-3/TRBV12-4,14,-,TRBJ1-2,-,CASSLEGGAQGYTF,TGTGCCAGCAGTTTGGAGGGTGGAGCTCAGGGCTACACCTTC
TRBV2,15,many,TRBJ2-3,-,CASSEVRSSTDTQYF,TGTGCCAGCAGTGAAGTGCGGAGCAGCACAGATACGCAGTATTTT
TRBV9,13,many,TRBJ2-1,TRBD1,CASSVEQGNEQFF,TGTGCCAGCAGCGTAGAACAGGGGAATGAGCAGTTCTTC
TRBV27,13,once,TRBJ1-1,-,CATSGILNTEAFF,TGTGCCACATCAGGGATATTGAACACTGAAGCTTTCTTT
TRBV27,15,many,TRBJ2-1,TRBD2,CASRLRTSPRNEQFF,TGTGCCAGCAGATTAAGGACTAGTCCGCGGAATGAGCAGTTCTTC
TRBV20-1,13,many,TRBJ1-1,-,CSARGSPGNEAFF,TGCAGTGCTAGAGGTAGTCCCGGCAATGAAGCTTTCTTT
TRBV11-3,12,-,TRBJ2-7,TRBD2,CASTRAGGHQYF,TGTGCCAGCACCAGAGCGGGAGGCCACCAGTACTTC
TRBV6-2/TRBV6-3,16,-,TRBJ1-2,TRBD1,CASSLPYRGLGYGYTF,TGTGCCAGCAGTTTACCCTACAGGGGGTTGGGCTATGGCTACACCTTC
TRBV9,15,many,TRBJ2-7,-,CASSVAERPSYEQYF,TGTGCCAGCAGCGTAGCTGAGAGGCCCTCCTACGAGCAGTACTTC
TRBV20-1,14,many,TRBJ2-7,TRBD1,CSAETRQGGYEQYF,TGCAGTGCCGAAACTAGACAGGGGGGCTACGAGCAGTACTTC
TRBV5-1,14,-,TRBJ1-1,-,CASSSLPGDTEAFF,TGCGCCAGCAGCTCCCTTCCCGGGGACACTGAAGCTTTCTTT
TRBV28,16,many,TRBJ1-2,TRBD1,CASSRPGQGDSDGYTF,TGTGCCAGCAGTAGGCCGGGACAGGGTGATAGTGATGGCTACACCTTC
TRBV7-9,14,-,TRBJ2-7,TRBD2,CASSYGGGTYEQYF,TGTGCCAGCAGCTACGGGGGGGGAACCTACGAGCAGTACTTC
TRBV10-3,16,-,TRBJ2-3,TRBD2,CAISRGGTQGPDTQYF,TGTGCCATCAGTCGGGGGGGGACACAGGGACCAGATACGCAGTATTTT
TRBV12-3/TRBV12-4,15,many,TRBJ2-1,-,CASSPGRATYNEQFF,TGTGCCAGCAGTCCCGGACGCGCTACCTACAATGAGCAGTTCTTC
TRBV6-1,14,many,TRBJ1-1,-,CASSPRQRNTEAFF,TGTGCCAGCAGTCCTCGACAGCGCAACACTGAAGCTTTCTTT
TRBV7-9,12,many,TRBJ1-1,-,CASSTGGTEAFF,TGTGCCAGCAGTACCGGGGGCACTGAAGCTTTCTTT
TRBV15,12,-,TRBJ2-2,-,CATSSSSGELFF,TGTGCCACCAGCAGCTCGTCAGGGGAGCTGTTTTTT
TRBV7-8,14,many,TRBJ2-3,TRBD2,CASELAGVADTQYF,TGTGCCAGTGAACTAGCGGGAGTTGCGGATACGCAGTATTTT